What follows are 9 T cell receptor beta chains derived from one specimen sequenced in a study of response to subunit inactivated influenza vaccine. One entry per CDR3 protein results from TCRdb running MiXCR on the RT-PCR reads. The data show about half a million distinct CDR3 sequences, approximately 7.6% seen once. Sequenced material: PBMCs from blood, taken roughly 24 months after vaccination. The receptors here all came from a man aged 50-75 years who received an inactivated influenza vaccine.

This clonotype was counted between two and nine times. The chain employs TRBV27 and TRBJ2-3; a weak D match, TRBD2 (6 bases). Trimming cost V 5 bases and J 3 bases, with 15 bases left between them. CDR3 length: 15 amino acids. Per the germline V gene, CDR1 is MNHEY and CDR2 is SMNVEV (reference sequence). CDR3 nucleotides: TGTGCCAGCAGTCCCGGGGCGGGGAGAACAGATACGCAGTATTTT. Protein sequence: CASSPGAGRTDTQYF.

In this sample, this clonotype turned up a few times. This rearrangement joins TRBV27 to TRBJ1-5; no firm D call. Germline values: CDR1 MNHEY, CDR2 SMNVEV (reference sequence). The CDR3 spans 12 residues. The V end lost 5 bases, the J end lost 9 bases, and 11 bases lay between the germline ends. The CDR3 reads CASSTPGRPQHF. DNA of the CDR3: TGTGCCAGCAGTACCCCCGGTCGGCCCCAGCATTTT.

The chain employs TRBV7-2 and TRBJ2-1; no definite D call. The length of the CDR3 is 15 residues. V was cut by 5 bases and J by 4 bases, with 15 bases left in between. CDR1 and CDR2 from the germline V gene are SGHTA and FQGNSA. The CDR3: CASSPNARVYNEQFF. The CDR3 DNA is TGTGCCAGCAGCCCAAACGCCCGGGTATACAATGAGCAGTTCTTC. Supplemented by reference TRBV7-2 and TRBJ2-1, the full variable domain reads GAGVSQSPSNKVTEKGKDVELRCDPISGHTALYWYRQSLGQGLEFLIYFQGNSAPDKSGLPSDRFSAERTGGSVSTLTIQRTQQEDSAVYLCASSPNARVYNEQFFGPGTRLTVL.

This clonotype was seen ten or more times. This chain links TRBV18 with TRBJ2-7; D possibly uses TRBD1 or TRBD2 (5 bases each). This CDR3 is built from 14 residues. Germline V gene sequence: CDR1 KGHSH, CDR2 LQKENI. V lost 4 bases and J 1 base, leaving 11 bases between the germline ends. CDR3 in DNA: TGTGCCAGCTCACGTGGGACGGATTCCTACGAGCAGTACTTC. Protein product: CASSRGTDSYEQYF.

This chain joins TRBV6-5 and TRBJ1-5; possibly TRBD1 for D (5 bases). The CDR3 has 15 residues. The germline V gene encodes CDR1 MNHEY and CDR2 SVGAGI. V was trimmed by 2 bases and J by 3 bases, leaving 11 bases between them. This CDR3 is CASSYEGGDNQPQHF. CDR3 in DNA: TGTGCCAGCAGTTACGAGGGAGGGGACAATCAGCCCCAGCATTTT.

In this sample, this clonotype turned up many times. V gene TRBV25-1 combines with J gene TRBJ1-6; no definite D call. Germline V gene data show CDR1 as MGHDK and CDR2 as SYGVNS. V lost 3 bases, J lost 7 bases, and 10 bases lay in between. The CDR3 has 14 residues. CDR3 in DNA: TGTGCCAGCAGTGACCCCCTAGCGAATTCACCCCTCCACTTT. Its protein product is CASSDPLANSPLHF.

The CDR3 spells CAVTGGESSYEQYF. DNA for the CDR3: TGTGCCGTAACAGGGGGCGAAAGCTCCTACGAGCAGTACTTC. V and J are TRBV6-2 or TRBV6-3 and TRBJ2-7, with 9 bases fitting TRBD1. There are 14 residues in the CDR3. V gave up 11 bases and J gave up 0 bases; unmatched junction bases: 8. The germline V gene has CDR1 MNHEY and CDR2 SVGEGT.

The chain has TRBV20-1 and TRBJ1-1; D possibly corresponds to TRBD1 (6 bases). Germline CDR1 is DFQATT and CDR2 is SNEGSKA (reference sequence). The V gene lost 3 bases and the J gene lost 1 base, with 9 bases spanning the gap. The CDR3 totals 13 residues. DNA for the CDR3: TGCAGTGCTAGCCTGGACAGGAACACTGAAGCTTTCTTT. Residues: CSASLDRNTEAFF.

The chain uses TRBV19 and TRBJ2-2; D uncertain. CDR1 and CDR2 (germline): LNHDA, SQIVND (reference sequence). V gave up 4 bases and J gave up 1 base, with 10 bases separating them. The CDR3 loop spans 15 amino acids. CDR3 DNA sequence: TGTGCCAGTAGTAAACAGACCCTGAACACCGGGGAGCTGTTTTTT. Translating gives CASSKQTLNTGELFF.